This T cell receptor beta chain was sequenced in a study of human T cells and chemical hapten exposure. In the original workflow: The median was about 100,000 TCRs per sample, ranging roughly 20,000 to 750,000. TCRdb analysed the RACE reads with MiXCR anew, one entry per CDR3 protein. In this record, the V and J calls reflect TCRdb's handling and not the investigators' own analysis. The top ten clones hold about 1.8% of a sample with more than 150,000 distinct CDR3 sequences, approximately 14% of them seen once. The CDR3 runs 12 residues. Germline loops: CDR1 SGHAT, CDR2 FQNNGV. The V gene lost 4 bases and the J gene lost 4 bases, with 7 bases spanning the gap. This clonotype was detected only a few times. Time point: patch test 1, 2 weeks after DPC sensitization. Indicated treatment: therapeutic diphenylcyclopropenone sensitization with weekly scalp DPC.

Sequences were derived from whole blood, sampled in connection with sensitization to the hapten diphenylcyclopropenone (DPC). The source of this sequence is a young woman with alopecia areata. Some clones in this sample may be carry-over from other donors' samples. This rearrangement joins TRBV11-2 to TRBJ2-5; perhaps D is TRBD1 or TRBD2 (5 bases each). The CDR3 reads CASSSGTETQYF. The CDR3 nucleotides are TGTGCCAGCAGCTCCGGGACAGAGACCCAGTACTTC.